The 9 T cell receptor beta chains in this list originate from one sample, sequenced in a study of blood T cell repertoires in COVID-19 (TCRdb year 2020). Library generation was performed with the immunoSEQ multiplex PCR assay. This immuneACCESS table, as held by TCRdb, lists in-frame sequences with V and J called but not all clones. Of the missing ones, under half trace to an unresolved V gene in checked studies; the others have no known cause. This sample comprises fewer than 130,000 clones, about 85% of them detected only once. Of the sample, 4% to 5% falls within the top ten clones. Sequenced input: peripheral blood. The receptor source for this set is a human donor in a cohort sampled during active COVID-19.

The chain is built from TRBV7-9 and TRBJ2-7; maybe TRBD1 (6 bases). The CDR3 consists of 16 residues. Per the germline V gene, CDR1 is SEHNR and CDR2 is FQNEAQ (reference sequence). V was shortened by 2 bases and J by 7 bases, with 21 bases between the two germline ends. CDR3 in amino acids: CASSLWRRGRGNEQYF. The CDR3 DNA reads TGTGCCAGCAGCTTATGGAGAAGGGGCAGGGGAAATGAGCAGTACTTC.

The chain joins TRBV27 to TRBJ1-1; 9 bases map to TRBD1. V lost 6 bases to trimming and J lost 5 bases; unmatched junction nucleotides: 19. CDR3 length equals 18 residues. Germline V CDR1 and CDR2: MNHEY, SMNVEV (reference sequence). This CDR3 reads CASSTDLLGTGQRTEAFF. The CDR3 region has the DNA TGTGCCAGCAGCACCGATCTCCTCGGGACAGGGCAGAGAACTGAAGCTTTCTTT.

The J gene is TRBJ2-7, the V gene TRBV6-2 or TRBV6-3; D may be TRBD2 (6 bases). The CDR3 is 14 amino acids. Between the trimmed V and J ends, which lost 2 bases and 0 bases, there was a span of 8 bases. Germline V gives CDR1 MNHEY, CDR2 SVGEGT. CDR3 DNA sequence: TGTGCCAGCAGTTACGGCGGGAACTCCTACGAGCAGTACTTC. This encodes CASSYGGNSYEQYF.

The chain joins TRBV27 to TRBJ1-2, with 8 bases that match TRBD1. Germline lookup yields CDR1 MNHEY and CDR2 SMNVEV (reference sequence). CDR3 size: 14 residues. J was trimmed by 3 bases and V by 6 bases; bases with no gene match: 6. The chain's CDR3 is CASSRQGIDYGYTF. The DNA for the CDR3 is TGTGCCAGCAGCAGACAGGGGATCGACTATGGCTACACCTTC.

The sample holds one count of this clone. The DNA for the CDR3 is TGTGCCAGCACCCCCGACTCTCTCCAGGGCATTCAGTACTTC. This encodes CASTPDSLQGIQYF. The chain employs TRBV6-6 and TRBJ2-4, with D possibly TRBD1 on 5 matching bases. The CDR3 extends over 14 amino acids. Trimming pared 7 bases from V and 9 bases from J, leaving 19 bases between. The germline V gene encodes CDR1 MNHNY and CDR2 SVGAGI (reference sequence).

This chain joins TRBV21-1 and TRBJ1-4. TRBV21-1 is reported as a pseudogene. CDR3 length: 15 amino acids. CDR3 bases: TGTGCCAGCAGAGAGTGCGGGACGGTGAATGAAAAACTGTTTTTT. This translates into CASRECGTVNEKLFF.

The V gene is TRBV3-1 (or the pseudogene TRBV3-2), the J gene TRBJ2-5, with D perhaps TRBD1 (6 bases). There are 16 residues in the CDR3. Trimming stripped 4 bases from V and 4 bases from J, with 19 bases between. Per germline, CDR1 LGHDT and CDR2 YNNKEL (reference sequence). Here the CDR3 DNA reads TGTGCCAGCAGCCTCGGGCCGCCAGGGGTAACAGAGACCCAGTACTTC. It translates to CASSLGPPGVTETQYF.

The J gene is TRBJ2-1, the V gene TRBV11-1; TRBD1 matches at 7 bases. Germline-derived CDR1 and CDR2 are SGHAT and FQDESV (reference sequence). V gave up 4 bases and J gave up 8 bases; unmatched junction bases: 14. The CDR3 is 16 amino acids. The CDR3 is CASSSNRQGSIDEQFF. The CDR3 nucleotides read TGTGCCAGCAGCTCCAACCGACAGGGTAGTATCGATGAGCAGTTCTTC.

The CDR3 reads CASSIDRWAETQYF. CDR3 nucleotide sequence: TGTGCCAGTAGTATAGACCGTTGGGCGGAGACCCAGTACTTC. J is TRBJ2-5 and V is TRBV19; D is unclear. Trimming stripped 0 bases from V and 5 bases from J, with 10 bases between. Germline-derived CDR1 and CDR2 are LNHDA and SQIVND (reference sequence). CDR3 length: 14 amino acids.